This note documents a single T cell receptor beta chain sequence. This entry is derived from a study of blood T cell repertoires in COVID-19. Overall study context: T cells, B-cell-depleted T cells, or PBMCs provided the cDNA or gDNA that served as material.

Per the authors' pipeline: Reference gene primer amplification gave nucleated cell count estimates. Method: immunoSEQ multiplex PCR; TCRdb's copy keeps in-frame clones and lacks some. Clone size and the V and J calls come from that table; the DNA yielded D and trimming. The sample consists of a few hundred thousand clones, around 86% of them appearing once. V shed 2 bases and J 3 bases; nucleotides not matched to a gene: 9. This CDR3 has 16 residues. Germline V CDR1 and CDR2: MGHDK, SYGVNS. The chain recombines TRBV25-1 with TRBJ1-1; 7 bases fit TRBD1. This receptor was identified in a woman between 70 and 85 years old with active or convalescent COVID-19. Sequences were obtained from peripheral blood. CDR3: CASSELYRQGDTEAFF. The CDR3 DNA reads TGTGCCAGCAGTGAACTCTATCGACAGGGAGACACTGAAGCTTTCTTT.